This T cell receptor (beta chain) was sequenced during a study of response to subunit inactivated influenza vaccine. This clonotype showed up just a few times. Antigen unknown. TCRdb reprocessed the RT-PCR reads via MiXCR and lists one record per CDR3 protein. This sample has about 540,000 distinct CDR3 sequences, with under 25% found just once. Germline CDR1 reads SGHTA; CDR2 reads FQGNSA. The CDR3 totals 14 residues. V shed 5 bases and J shed 7 bases, with 14 bases lying between them. Study-wide results and caveats: Each seasonal influenza vaccination, the authors suggested, recruits few new T cells.

This sample also appeared in a second study, on T cells expressing NK-cell markers. As that study records: The cDNA for TCR beta came from 5'RACE template switching with UMIs. Source material for TCR beta repertoires consisted of sorted CD3+CD56+NKG2C+, CD3+CD56+NKG2C- and CD3+CD56-NKG2C+ T cells.

The material sequenced was CD4+ T cells sorted from PBMCs, taken about 13 days after vaccination. This rearrangement joins TRBV7-2 to TRBJ2-2; no firm D call. The clonotype originates from a man aged 50-59 years who received an inactivated influenza vaccine. CDR3: CASSTDPKSGELFF. The CDR3 nucleotides are TGTGCCAGCAGCACGGACCCCAAGAGCGGGGAGCTGTTTTTT.